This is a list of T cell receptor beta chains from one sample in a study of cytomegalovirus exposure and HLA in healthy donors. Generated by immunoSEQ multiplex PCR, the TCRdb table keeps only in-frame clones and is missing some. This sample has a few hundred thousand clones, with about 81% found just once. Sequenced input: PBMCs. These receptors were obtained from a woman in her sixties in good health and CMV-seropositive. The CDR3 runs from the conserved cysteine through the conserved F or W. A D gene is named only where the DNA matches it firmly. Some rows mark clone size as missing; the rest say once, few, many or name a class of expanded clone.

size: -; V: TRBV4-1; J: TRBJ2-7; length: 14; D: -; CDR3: CASSQASRLNEQYF; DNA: TGCGCCAGCAGCCAAGCCTCCAGGCTCAACGAGCAGTACTTC
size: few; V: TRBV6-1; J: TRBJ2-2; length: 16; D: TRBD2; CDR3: CASSEARTSGNGELFF; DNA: TGTGCCAGCAGTGAAGCACGGACTAGCGGGAACGGGGAGCTGTTTTTT
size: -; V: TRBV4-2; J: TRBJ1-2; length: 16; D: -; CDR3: CASSQTRAGALYGYTF; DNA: TGTGCCAGCAGCCAAACGCGGGCCGGAGCCCTCTATGGCTACACCTTC
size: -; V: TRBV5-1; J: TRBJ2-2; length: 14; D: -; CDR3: CASSLGVRGEELFF; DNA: TGCGCCAGCAGCTTGGGGGTCAGGGGTGAGGAGCTGTTTTTT
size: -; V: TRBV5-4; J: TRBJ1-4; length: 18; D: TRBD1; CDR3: CASSPGLTGGDDNEKLFF; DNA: TGTGCCAGCAGCCCCGGCCTGACAGGGGGCGATGATAATGAAAAACTGTTTTTT
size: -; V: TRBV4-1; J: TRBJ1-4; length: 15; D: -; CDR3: CASSQVQSLGEKLFF; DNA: TGCGCCAGCAGCCAAGTACAGTCCCTGGGTGAAAAACTGTTTTTT
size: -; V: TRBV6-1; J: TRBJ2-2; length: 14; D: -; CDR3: CASSGQGHTGELFF; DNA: TGTGCCAGCAGCGGTCAGGGTCACACCGGGGAGCTGTTTTTT
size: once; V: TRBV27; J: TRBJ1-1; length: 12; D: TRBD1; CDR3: CASSLPDRVAFF; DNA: TGTGCCAGCAGTTTACCCGACAGGGTCGCTTTCTTT
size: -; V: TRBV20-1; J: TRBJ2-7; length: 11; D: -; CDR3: CSARRNYEQYF; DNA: TGCAGTGCTAGGAGGAATTACGAGCAGTACTTC
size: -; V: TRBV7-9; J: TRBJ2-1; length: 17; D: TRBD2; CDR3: CASSPSSTSPSYNEQFF; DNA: TGTGCCAGCAGCCCCAGCTCGACTAGCCCCTCCTACAATGAGCAGTTCTTC
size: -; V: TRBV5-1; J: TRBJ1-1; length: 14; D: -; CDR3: CASSLGQPNTEAFF; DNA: TGCGCCAGCAGCTTGGGACAGCCGAACACTGAAGCTTTCTTT
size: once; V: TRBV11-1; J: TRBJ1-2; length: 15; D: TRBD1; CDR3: CASSLGTEANYGYTF; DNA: TGTGCCAGCAGCTTGGGGACAGAAGCTAACTATGGCTACACCTTC
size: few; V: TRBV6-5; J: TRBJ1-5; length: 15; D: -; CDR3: CASSSDRFSNQPQHF; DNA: TGTGCCAGCAGCTCGGACAGATTTAGCAATCAGCCCCAGCATTTT
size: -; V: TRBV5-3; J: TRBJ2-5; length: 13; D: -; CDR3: CARSPGRVETQYF; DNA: TGTGCCAGAAGCCCCGGCAGGGTTGAGACCCAGTACTTC
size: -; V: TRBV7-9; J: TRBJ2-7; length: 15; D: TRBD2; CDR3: CASSSGAGTKYEQYF; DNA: TGTGCCAGCAGCTCTGGGGCAGGGACTAAATACGAGCAGTACTTC
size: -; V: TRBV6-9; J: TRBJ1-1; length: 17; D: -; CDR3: CASSYRFQGTENTEAFF; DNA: TGTGCCAGCAGTTATCGTTTTCAGGGCACGGAGAACACTGAAGCTTTCTTT
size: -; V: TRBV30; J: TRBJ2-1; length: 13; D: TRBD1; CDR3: CAWRTKTGGQQFF; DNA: TGTGCCTGGAGGACTAAGACAGGGGGACAGCAGTTCTTC
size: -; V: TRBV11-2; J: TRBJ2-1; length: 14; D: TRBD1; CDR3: CASSLEGQINEQFF; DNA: TGTGCCAGCAGCTTAGAGGGACAGATCAATGAGCAGTTCTTC
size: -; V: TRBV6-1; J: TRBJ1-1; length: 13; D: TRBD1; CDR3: CASSERDSAEAFF; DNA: TGTGCCAGCAGTGAAAGGGACAGCGCTGAAGCTTTCTTT
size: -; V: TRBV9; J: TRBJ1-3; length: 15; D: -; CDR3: CASSTTDYSGNTIYF; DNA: TGTGCCAGCAGCACAACAGATTACTCTGGAAACACCATATATTTT
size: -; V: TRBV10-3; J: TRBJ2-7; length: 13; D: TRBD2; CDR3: CAISDGRASGQYF; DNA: TGTGCCATCAGTGACGGGAGGGCCTCGGGGCAGTACTTC
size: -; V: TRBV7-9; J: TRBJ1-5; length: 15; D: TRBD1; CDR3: CASSRAEGAEQPQHF; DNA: TGTGCCAGCAGCCGAGCGGAGGGGGCGGAGCAGCCCCAGCATTTT
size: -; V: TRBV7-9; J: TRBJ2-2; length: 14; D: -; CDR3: CASPDSRNTGELFF; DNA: TGTGCCAGCCCCGACAGCCGGAACACCGGGGAGCTGTTTTTT
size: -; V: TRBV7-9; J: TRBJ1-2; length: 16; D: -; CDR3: CASRPPRAGKFSGYTF; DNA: TGTGCCAGCAGGCCCCCCAGGGCAGGGAAGTTTAGTGGCTACACCTTC
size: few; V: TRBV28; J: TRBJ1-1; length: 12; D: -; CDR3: CASRLQNTEAFF; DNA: TGTGCCAGCAGACTCCAGAACACTGAAGCTTTCTTT
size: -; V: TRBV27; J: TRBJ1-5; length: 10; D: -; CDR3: CASGDQPQHF; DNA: TGTGCCAGCGGAGATCAGCCCCAGCATTTT
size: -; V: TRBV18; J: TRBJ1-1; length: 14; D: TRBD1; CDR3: CASSPQGANTEAFF; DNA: TGTGCCAGCTCACCGCAGGGGGCGAACACTGAAGCTTTCTTT
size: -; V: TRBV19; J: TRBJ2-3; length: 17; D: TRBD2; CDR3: CASSIALAGGPGDTQYF; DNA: TGTGCCAGTAGTATCGCTCTAGCGGGAGGGCCGGGGGATACGCAGTATTTT
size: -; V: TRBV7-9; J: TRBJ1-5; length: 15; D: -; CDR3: CASSLALGDNQPQHF; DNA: TGTGCCAGCAGCTTAGCGCTCGGGGATAACCAGCCCCAGCATTTT
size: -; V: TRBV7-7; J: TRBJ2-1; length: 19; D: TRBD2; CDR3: CASSRGLAGGPGPYNEQFF; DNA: TGTGCCAGCAGCCGGGGACTAGCGGGAGGGCCCGGCCCCTACAATGAGCAGTTCTTC